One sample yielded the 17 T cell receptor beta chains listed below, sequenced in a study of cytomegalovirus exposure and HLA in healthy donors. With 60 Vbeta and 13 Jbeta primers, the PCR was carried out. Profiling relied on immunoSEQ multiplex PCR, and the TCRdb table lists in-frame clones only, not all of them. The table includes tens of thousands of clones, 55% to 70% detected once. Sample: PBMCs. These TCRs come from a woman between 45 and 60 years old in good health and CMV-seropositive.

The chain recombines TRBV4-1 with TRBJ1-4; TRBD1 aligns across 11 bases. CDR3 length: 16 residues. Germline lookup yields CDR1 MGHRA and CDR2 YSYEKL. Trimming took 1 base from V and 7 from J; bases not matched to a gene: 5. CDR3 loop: CASSQGAGQGGEKLFF. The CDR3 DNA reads TGCGCCAGCAGCCAAGGCGCGGGACAGGGGGGTGAAAAACTGTTTTTT.

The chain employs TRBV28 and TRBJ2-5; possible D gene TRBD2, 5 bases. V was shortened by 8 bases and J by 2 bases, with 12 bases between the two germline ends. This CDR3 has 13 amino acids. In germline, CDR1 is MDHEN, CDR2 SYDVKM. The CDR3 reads CASGAVNQETQYF. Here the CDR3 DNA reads TGTGCCAGCGGAGCGGTAAATCAAGAGACCCAGTACTTC.

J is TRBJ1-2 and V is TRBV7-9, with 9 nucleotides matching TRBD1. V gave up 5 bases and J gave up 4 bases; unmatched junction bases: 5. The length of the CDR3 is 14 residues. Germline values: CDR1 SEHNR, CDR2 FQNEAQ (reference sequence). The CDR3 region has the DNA TGTGCCAGCAGCCCTGACAGGGGGATCTATGGCTACACCTTC. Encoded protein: CASSPDRGIYGYTF.

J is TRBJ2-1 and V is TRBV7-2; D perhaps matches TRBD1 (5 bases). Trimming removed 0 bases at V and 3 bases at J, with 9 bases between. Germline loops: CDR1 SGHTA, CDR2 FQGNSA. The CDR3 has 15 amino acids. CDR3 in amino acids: CASSLAGRDYNEQFF. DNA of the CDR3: TGTGCCAGCAGCTTAGCTGGCAGGGACTACAATGAGCAGTTCTTC.

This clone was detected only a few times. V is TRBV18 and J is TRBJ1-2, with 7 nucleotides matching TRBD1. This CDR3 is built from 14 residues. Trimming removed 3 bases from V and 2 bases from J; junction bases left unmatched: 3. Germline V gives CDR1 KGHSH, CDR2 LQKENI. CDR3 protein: CASSPLGQNYGYTF. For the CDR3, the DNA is TGTGCCAGCTCACCTTTGGGACAGAACTATGGCTACACCTTC.

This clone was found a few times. The CDR3 region is CASSPLAGGLNTQYF. In DNA, the CDR3 is TGTGCCAGCAGTCCACTAGCGGGGGGTTTAAATACGCAGTATTTT. This chain connects TRBV7-9 to TRBJ2-3, with 12 bases lining up with TRBD2. The CDR3 has 15 amino acids. Losses at the gene ends were 6 bases for V and 7 bases for J; bases not matched to a gene: 8. Germline CDR1 reads SEHNR; CDR2 reads FQNEAQ (reference sequence).

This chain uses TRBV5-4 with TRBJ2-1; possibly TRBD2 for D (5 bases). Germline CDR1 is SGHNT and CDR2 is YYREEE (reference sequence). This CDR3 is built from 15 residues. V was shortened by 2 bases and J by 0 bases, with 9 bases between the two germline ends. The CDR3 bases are TGTGCCAGCAGCTTCGACTATAGCTCCTACAATGAGCAGTTCTTC. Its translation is CASSFDYSSYNEQFF.

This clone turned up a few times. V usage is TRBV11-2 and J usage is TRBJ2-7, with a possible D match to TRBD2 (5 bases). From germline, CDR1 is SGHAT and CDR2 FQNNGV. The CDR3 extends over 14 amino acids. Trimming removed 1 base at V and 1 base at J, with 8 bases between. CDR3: CASSLVGGSYEQYF. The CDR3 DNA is TGTGCCAGCAGCTTAGTCGGAGGATCCTACGAGCAGTACTTC.

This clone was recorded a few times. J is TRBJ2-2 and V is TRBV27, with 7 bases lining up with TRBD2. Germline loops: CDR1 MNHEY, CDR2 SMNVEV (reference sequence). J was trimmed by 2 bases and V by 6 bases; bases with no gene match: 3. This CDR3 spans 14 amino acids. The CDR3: CASRSAGNTGELFF. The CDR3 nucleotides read TGTGCCAGCAGGTCAGCGGGAAACACCGGGGAGCTGTTTTTT.

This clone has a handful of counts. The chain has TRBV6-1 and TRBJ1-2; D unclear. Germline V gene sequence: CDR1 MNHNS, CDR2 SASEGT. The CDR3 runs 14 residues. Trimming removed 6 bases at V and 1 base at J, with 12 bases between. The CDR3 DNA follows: TGTGCCAGCAGGTTGGGAGGGATTAACTATGGCTACACCTTC. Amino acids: CASRLGGINYGYTF.

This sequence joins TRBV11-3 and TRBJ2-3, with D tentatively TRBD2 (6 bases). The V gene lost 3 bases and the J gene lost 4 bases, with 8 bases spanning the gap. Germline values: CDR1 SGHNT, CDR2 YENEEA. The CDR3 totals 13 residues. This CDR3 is CASSFSGSDTQYF. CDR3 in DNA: TGTGCCAGCAGCTTCAGCGGGTCAGATACGCAGTATTTT.

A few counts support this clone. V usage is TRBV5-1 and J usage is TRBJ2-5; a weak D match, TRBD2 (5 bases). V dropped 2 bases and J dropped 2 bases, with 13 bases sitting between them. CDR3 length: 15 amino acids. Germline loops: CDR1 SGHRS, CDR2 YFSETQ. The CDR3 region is CASSLTGLEQETQYF. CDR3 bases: TGCGCCAGCAGCTTAACTGGACTGGAACAAGAGACCCAGTACTTC.

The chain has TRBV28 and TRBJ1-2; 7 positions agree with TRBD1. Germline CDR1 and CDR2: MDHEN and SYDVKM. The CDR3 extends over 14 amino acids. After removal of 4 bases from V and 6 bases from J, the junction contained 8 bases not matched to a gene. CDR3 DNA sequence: TGTGCCAGCAGTTCCGGGGGACAGAAGGATGGCTACACCTTC. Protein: CASSSGGQKDGYTF.

CDR3 loop: CASSTQPGETQYF. CDR3 bases: TGTGCCAGCAGCACCCAACCCGGAGAGACCCAGTACTTC. This chain links TRBV7-3 with TRBJ2-5, with no clear D. This CDR3 is built from 13 residues. The germline V gene encodes CDR1 SGHTA and CDR2 FQGTGA. Trimming cost V 5 bases and J 4 bases, with 11 bases left between them.

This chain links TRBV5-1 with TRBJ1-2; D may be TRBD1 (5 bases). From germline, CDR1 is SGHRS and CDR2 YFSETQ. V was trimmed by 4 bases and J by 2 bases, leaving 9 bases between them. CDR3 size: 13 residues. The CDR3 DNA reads TGCGCCAGCAGCACACAGGAAAACTATGGCTACACCTTC. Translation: CASSTQENYGYTF.

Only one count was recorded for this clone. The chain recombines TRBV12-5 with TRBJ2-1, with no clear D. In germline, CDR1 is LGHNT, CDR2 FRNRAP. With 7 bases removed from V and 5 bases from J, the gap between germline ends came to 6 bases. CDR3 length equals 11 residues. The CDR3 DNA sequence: TGTGCTAGTGCCGTTAACAATGAGCAGTTCTTC. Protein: CASAVNNEQFF.

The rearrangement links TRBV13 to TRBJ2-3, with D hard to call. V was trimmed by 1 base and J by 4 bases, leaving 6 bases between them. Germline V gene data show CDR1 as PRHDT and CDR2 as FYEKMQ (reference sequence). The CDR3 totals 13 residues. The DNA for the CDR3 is TGTGCCAGCAGCTTAGAGAGGTCAGATACGCAGTATTTT. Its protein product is CASSLERSDTQYF.